This T cell receptor beta chain appears in the sequencing data of a study of regulatory T cells in long-lasting Graves disease. Through Arm-PCR of CDR3 regions and iRepertoire HTBI primers, TCR beta libraries were built. One entry per CDR3 protein, called by TCRdb with MiXCR from the multiplex PCR reads. The table includes over 500,000 distinct CDR3 sequences, around 17% detected once. Stated time point: newly diagnosed GD, antithyroid drugs for less than 3 months. From RNA extracted from PBMCs, the TCR library was made. Germline CDR1 reads SGDLS; CDR2 reads YYNGEE. The junction had 11 bases not matched to a gene; V was cut back by 3 bases and J by 6 bases. The CDR3 contains 17 residues. This same sample was also taken into another study, of T cells in Graves' hyperthyroidism and ophthalmopathy.

This receptor was obtained from a woman aged 25 to 39 with Graves disease. Specimen: peripheral blood mononuclear cells (PBMCs), collected at new diagnosis, from a patient treated with antithyroid drugs. This rearrangement joins TRBV9 to TRBJ2-2; 10 nucleotides line up with TRBD1. Here the CDR3 DNA reads TGTGCCAGCAGCGCCCCGGGACAGGGGCTATTAGCCGGGGAGCTGTTTTTT. It specifies CASSAPGQGLLAGELFF.